The rows below give T cell receptor beta chains drawn from one sample of a study of cytomegalovirus exposure and HLA in healthy donors. Using immunoSEQ multiplex PCR, the repertoire was profiled, and TCRdb retains in-frame clones only, with some absent. The table lists 110,000 to 150,000 clones, about 82% of them singletons. The specimen sequenced was PBMCs. These receptors all come from a man aged 25 to 40 in good health and CMV-seronegative. Each CDR3 is given with its conserved first and last residue. A D gene is named only where the DNA matches it firmly. Clone size is given for some rows only: seen once, a few or many times, or a class if the clone is expanded.

v_gene: TRBV7-2
j_gene: TRBJ2-1
abundance: .
d_gene: .
CDR3aa: CASSLYRDSPYNEQFF
CDR3nt: TGTGCCAGCAGCTTATACCGGGACTCCCCCTACAATGAGCAGTTCTTC

v_gene: TRBV28
j_gene: TRBJ2-3
abundance: .
d_gene: TRBD2
CDR3aa: CASGAAGGTDTQYF
CDR3nt: TGTGCCAGCGGGGCAGCGGGGGGGACAGATACGCAGTATTTT

v_gene: TRBV2
j_gene: TRBJ2-7
abundance: once
d_gene: TRBD2
CDR3aa: CASSEPSGSSYEQYF
CDR3nt: TGTGCCAGCAGTGAACCTAGCGGGAGCTCCTACGAGCAGTACTTC

v_gene: TRBV19
j_gene: TRBJ2-7
abundance: .
d_gene: TRBD1
CDR3aa: CASSTRQGVTYEQYF
CDR3nt: TGTGCCAGTAGTACCAGACAGGGGGTTACCTACGAGCAGTACTTC

v_gene: TRBV27
j_gene: TRBJ2-6
abundance: .
d_gene: TRBD1
CDR3aa: CASSLVGTGRSGANVLTF
CDR3nt: TGTGCCAGCAGTTTGGTGGGGACAGGGCGCTCTGGGGCCAACGTCCTGACTTTC

v_gene: TRBV9
j_gene: TRBJ2-5
abundance: .
d_gene: .
CDR3aa: CASSITTGETQYF
CDR3nt: TGTGCCAGCAGCATAACGACTGGGGAGACCCAGTACTTC

v_gene: TRBV6-6
j_gene: TRBJ2-3
abundance: .
d_gene: TRBD2
CDR3aa: CASIRGGRSDTQYF
CDR3nt: TGTGCCAGCATCCGGGGGGGCCGTTCAGATACGCAGTATTTT

v_gene: TRBV28
j_gene: TRBJ2-5
abundance: few
d_gene: .
CDR3aa: CASNRGGWETQYF
CDR3nt: TGTGCATCCAATAGGGGGGGGTGGGAGACCCAGTACTTC

v_gene: TRBV10-3
j_gene: TRBJ1-3
abundance: .
d_gene: TRBD1
CDR3aa: CAISEQGTSGNTIYF
CDR3nt: TGTGCCATCAGCGAACAGGGGACCTCTGGAAACACCATATATTTT

v_gene: TRBV6-5
j_gene: TRBJ2-5
abundance: .
d_gene: TRBD1
CDR3aa: CASSYSIPGGAKTQYF
CDR3nt: TGTGCCAGCAGTTACTCAATACCAGGGGGCGCAAAGACCCAGTACTTC

v_gene: TRBV29-1
j_gene: TRBJ1-1
abundance: .
d_gene: TRBD1
CDR3aa: CSVETGGPEAFF
CDR3nt: TGCAGCGTGGAAACAGGGGGGCCTGAAGCTTTCTTT

v_gene: TRBV5-4
j_gene: TRBJ1-1
abundance: .
d_gene: .
CDR3aa: CASSSLQIPDTEAFF
CDR3nt: TGTGCCAGCAGCTCCTTACAGATCCCGGACACTGAAGCTTTCTTT

v_gene: TRBV5-6
j_gene: TRBJ1-3
abundance: .
d_gene: .
CDR3aa: CASSLGTASGNTIYF
CDR3nt: TGTGCCAGCAGCTTGGGGACAGCCTCTGGAAACACCATATATTTT

v_gene: TRBV7-8
j_gene: TRBJ2-7
abundance: once
d_gene: TRBD1
CDR3aa: CASSLGGATGGYEQYF
CDR3nt: TGTGCCAGCAGCTTAGGGGGGGCGACAGGGGGTTACGAGCAGTACTTC

v_gene: TRBV10-3
j_gene: TRBJ2-7
abundance: .
d_gene: TRBD2
CDR3aa: CAIRGASGYEQYF
CDR3nt: TGTGCCATCAGGGGAGCTAGCGGCTACGAGCAGTACTTC

v_gene: TRBV10-2
j_gene: TRBJ2-7
abundance: .
d_gene: .
CDR3aa: CASSELQGLPYEQYF
CDR3nt: TGCGCCAGCAGTGAGTTGCAGGGTTTACCCTACGAGCAGTACTTC

v_gene: TRBV6-1
j_gene: TRBJ1-5
abundance: .
d_gene: .
CDR3aa: CASVETVNQPQHF
CDR3nt: TGTGCCAGCGTAGAGACAGTCAATCAGCCCCAGCATTTT

v_gene: TRBV7-8
j_gene: TRBJ2-5
abundance: .
d_gene: TRBD2
CDR3aa: CASSLLRKGLAGGRETQYF
CDR3nt: TGTGCCAGCAGCTTATTAAGAAAAGGACTAGCGGGGGGAAGGGAGACCCAGTACTTC

v_gene: TRBV6-5
j_gene: TRBJ2-1
abundance: .
d_gene: TRBD2
CDR3aa: CASSFQAGEFYNEQFF
CDR3nt: TGTGCCAGCAGTTTCCAAGCGGGAGAATTCTACAATGAGCAGTTCTTC

v_gene: TRBV18
j_gene: TRBJ1-5
abundance: .
d_gene: .
CDR3aa: CASSPSAGSNQPQHF
CDR3nt: TGTGCCAGCTCACCATCTGCGGGGAGCAATCAGCCCCAGCATTTT

v_gene: TRBV6-1
j_gene: TRBJ1-5
abundance: .
d_gene: .
CDR3aa: CASSDGTRRLSNQPQHF
CDR3nt: TGTGCCAGCAGTGATGGGACACGACGCCTTAGCAATCAGCCCCAGCATTTT

v_gene: TRBV1
j_gene: TRBJ2-3
abundance: .
d_gene: .
CDR3aa: CTSGRDRQPRGTDTQYF
CDR3nt: TGCACCAGCGGCCGGGACAGGCAACCTAGAGGCACAGATACGCAGTATTTT

v_gene: TRBV7-9
j_gene: TRBJ2-2
abundance: .
d_gene: .
CDR3aa: CASSSGDTGELFF
CDR3nt: TGTGCCAGCAGTTCAGGGGACACCGGGGAGCTGTTTTTT

v_gene: TRBV4-1
j_gene: TRBJ2-1
abundance: once
d_gene: TRBD1
CDR3aa: CASSQAWDSYNEQFF
CDR3nt: TGCGCCAGCAGCCAAGCATGGGACAGCTACAATGAGCAGTTCTTC

v_gene: TRBV2
j_gene: TRBJ1-6
abundance: once
d_gene: .
CDR3aa: CASSDQQAGNSPLHF
CDR3nt: TGTGCCAGTAGTGATCAACAGGCCGGTAATTCACCCCTCCACTTT

v_gene: TRBV10-1
j_gene: TRBJ1-2
abundance: .
d_gene: .
CDR3aa: CASSFERSGGYTF
CDR3nt: TGCGCCAGCAGTTTCGAGAGGTCGGGTGGCTACACCTTC